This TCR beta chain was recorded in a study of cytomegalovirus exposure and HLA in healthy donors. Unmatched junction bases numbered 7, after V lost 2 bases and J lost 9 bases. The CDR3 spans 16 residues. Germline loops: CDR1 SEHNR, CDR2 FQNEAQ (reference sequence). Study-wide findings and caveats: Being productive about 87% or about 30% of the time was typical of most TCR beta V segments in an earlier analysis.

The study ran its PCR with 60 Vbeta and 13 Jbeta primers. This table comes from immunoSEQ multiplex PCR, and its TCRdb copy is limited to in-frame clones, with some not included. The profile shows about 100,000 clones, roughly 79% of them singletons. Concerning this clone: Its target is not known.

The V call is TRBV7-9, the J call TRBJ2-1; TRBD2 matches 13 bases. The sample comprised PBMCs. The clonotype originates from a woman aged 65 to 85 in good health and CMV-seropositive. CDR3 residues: CASSLTSGRALGEQFF. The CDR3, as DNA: TGTGCCAGCAGCTTAACTAGCGGGAGGGCCCTCGGTGAGCAGTTCTTC.